This T cell receptor (beta chain) was captured by sequencing in a study of cytomegalovirus exposure and HLA in healthy donors. Study observations and caveats: As a later analysis showed, a missense DCLRE1C variant was linked to trimming of TCR beta V- and J-genes.

As to this clone: The antigen is undetermined. Its ends do not fully match the called genes, so a read error is possible.

The CDR3 length is 17 residues. Germline assignment: CDR1 SEHNR and CDR2 FQNEAQ (reference sequence). PCR employed 60 Vbeta and 13 Jbeta primers. Method: immunoSEQ multiplex PCR; TCRdb's copy keeps in-frame clones and lacks some. The sample has about 62,000 clones, about 79% seen once. The gene calls are TRBV7-9 and TRBJ2-2; maybe TRBD2 (5 bases). The sequencing input was PBMCs. The TCR originated in a man in his fifties or sixties in good health and CMV-seropositive. The CDR3 is CSSSPRPWYRAAGELFF. Written as DNA, the CDR3 is TGTTCCAGCAGCCCCCGCCCTTGGTATAGAGCGGCCGGGGAGCTGTTTTTT.